Each of the 26 T cell receptor beta chains below was sequenced from the same sample in a study of T cell responses to AZD1222 COVID-19 vaccine. The method was immunoSEQ multiplex PCR; TCRdb's version includes in-frame clones alone and lacks a portion of them. Of more than 110,000 clones listed, over 90% are singletons. The material was peripheral blood, obtained on day 0 of AZD1222 vaccination. Every receptor here comes from an adult in good health.

The V and J genes are TRBV2 and TRBJ1-2; a possible D gene is TRBD1 (6 bases). V gave up 5 bases and J gave up 4 bases, with 11 bases separating them. The CDR3 is made up of 13 amino acids. Germline CDR1 and CDR2: SNHLY and FYNNEI. The DNA of the CDR3 is TGTGCCAGCAGTTTAGGGGGGGGCTATGGCTACACCTTC. It codes for CASSLGGGYGYTF. The full variable domain, in which reference TRBV2 and TRBJ1-2 provide the parts outside the CDR3, is EPEVTQTPSHQVTQMGQEVILRCVPISNHLYFYWYRQILGQKVEFLVSFYNNEISEKSEIFDDQFSVERPDGSNFTLKIRSTKLEDSAMYFCASSLGGGYGYTFGSGTRLTVV.

The CDR3 region is CASSQLVNTEAFF. DNA for the CDR3: TGTGCCAGCAGCCAACTGGTGAACACTGAAGCTTTCTTT. The gene calls are TRBV14 and TRBJ1-1; D not certain. The CDR3 consists of 13 residues. Per germline, CDR1 SGHDN and CDR2 FVKESK. Trimming stripped 2 bases from V and 0 bases from J, with 4 bases between.

V and J are TRBV6-5 and TRBJ2-2, with TRBD2 matching 11 bases. Losses at the gene ends were 5 bases for V and 5 bases for J; bases not matched to a gene: 4. This CDR3 has 15 amino acids. Germline V gene sequence: CDR1 MNHEY, CDR2 SVGAGI. Here the CDR3 DNA reads TGTGCCAGCAGTACGGGACTAGCGGAGACCGGGGAGCTGTTTTTT. Residues: CASSTGLAETGELFF.

The chain has TRBV24-1 and TRBJ2-1, with D possibly TRBD2 on 7 matching bases. Germline CDR1 is KGHDR and CDR2 is SFDVKD. The germline V and J ends were trimmed by 4 bases and 4 bases, with 13 bases remaining between them. The length of the CDR3 is 15 residues. The CDR3 nucleotides read TGTGCCACCAGTGAGAGGGGGACTATTTACAATGAGCAGTTCTTC. Translated, it gives CATSERGTIYNEQFF.

This clone was counted a single time. The rearrangement uses TRBV18 and TRBJ2-5; TRBD2 is a possible D gene (6 bases). Germline V CDR1 and CDR2: KGHSH, LQKENI. The V and J ends lost 4 bases and 1 base respectively, with 10 bases between them. This CDR3 is 14 amino acids long. The CDR3 DNA is TGTGCCAGCTCACTGCGGGGAGCCCAAGAGACCCAGTACTTC. Translation gives CASSLRGAQETQYF.

J is TRBJ2-7 and V is TRBV2, with 14 bases matching TRBD2. This CDR3 has 18 residues. V shed 6 bases and J 1 base; nucleotides not matched to a gene: 11. Germline V lookup: CDR1 SNHLY, CDR2 FYNNEI. CDR3 sequence (DNA): TGTGCCAGCAGGGTGGGACTAGCGGGAGAGTTGGGATCCTACGAGCAGTACTTC. Its protein product is CASRVGLAGELGSYEQYF.

The rearrangement joins TRBV2 to TRBJ2-1; 8 bases are shared with TRBD2. The CDR3 extends over 17 amino acids. The ends lost 11 bases at V and 0 bases at J; junction bases unmatched: 15. Germline-derived CDR1 and CDR2 are SNHLY and FYNNEI. The CDR3 here is CASLTSAPGSSYNEQFF. Here the CDR3 DNA reads TGTGCCTCCCTGACTAGCGCCCCGGGGAGCTCCTACAATGAGCAGTTCTTC.

This rearrangement joins TRBV6-1 to TRBJ2-7, with 7 bases matching TRBD2. Looked up from germline, CDR1 is MNHNS and CDR2 is SASEGT. V shed 2 bases, J shed 2 bases, and the junction held 9 bases outside the gene matches. The CDR3 covers 16 residues. The CDR3 reads CASSEFGLAEAYEQYF. CDR3 sequence (DNA): TGTGCCAGCAGTGAATTTGGGCTAGCGGAGGCCTACGAGCAGTACTTC.

The V and J genes are TRBV5-6 and TRBJ2-1; 12 nucleotides line up with TRBD2. V shed 4 bases and J 3 bases; nucleotides not matched to a gene: 5. Germline CDR1 reads SGHDT; CDR2 reads YYEEEE. The CDR3 has 16 residues. Here the CDR3 reads CASSTGLAGNYNEQFF. The CDR3, as DNA: TGTGCCAGCAGCACAGGACTAGCGGGGAACTACAATGAGCAGTTCTTC. The complete variable domain, with remaining parts taken from reference TRBV5-6 and TRBJ2-1, reads DAGVTQSPTHLIKTRGQQVTLRCSPKSGHDTVSWYQQALGQGPQFIFQYYEEEERQRGNFPDRFSGHQFPNYSSELNVNALLLGDSALYLCASSTGLAGNYNEQFFGPGTRLTVL.

This clone was seen once. V gene TRBV19 combines with J gene TRBJ1-4, with a weak D call TRBD1 (6 bases). Germline V gene data show CDR1 as LNHDA and CDR2 as SQIVND (reference sequence). The length of the CDR3 is 14 residues. V shed 4 bases and J shed 8 bases, with 14 bases lying between them. The CDR3 spells CASSKTGMREKLFF. The DNA for the CDR3 is TGTGCCAGTAGTAAAACAGGGATGAGAGAAAAACTGTTTTTT.

The chain couples TRBV30 to TRBJ2-1; 10 bases line up with TRBD2. The CDR3 sequence is 19 residues long. Per germline, CDR1 GTSNPN and CDR2 SVGIG (reference sequence). V trimming: 2 bases; J trimming: 0 bases; junction bases outside the gene matches: 13. The CDR3 nucleotides are TGTGCCTGGAGTCTCCGGACTAGCGGACTTAGGAGCTCCTACAATGAGCAGTTCTTC. Translating gives CAWSLRTSGLRSSYNEQFF.

DNA for the CDR3: TGTGCCAGCACAGAGACAGGGCTTTACAATGAGCAGTTCTTC. It translates to CASTETGLYNEQFF. This sequence joins TRBV27 and TRBJ2-1; 7 bases line up with TRBD1. Per the germline V gene, CDR1 is MNHEY and CDR2 is SMNVEV (reference sequence). Losses at the gene ends were 7 bases for V and 4 bases for J; bases not matched to a gene: 7. CDR3 size: 14 residues.

This clone occurred a few times. V is TRBV28 and J is TRBJ1-2; possible D gene TRBD1, 5 bases. Deletions cut 5 bases from V and 6 bases from J, with 22 bases between. The CDR3 runs to 16 residues. CDR1 and CDR2 from the germline V gene are MDHEN and SYDVKM. The DNA for the CDR3 is TGTGCCAGCAGTCCTTTAGGGAGGGGCCACCGGGATGGCTACACCTTC. Translated, it gives CASSPLGRGHRDGYTF.

The chain recombines TRBV19 with TRBJ1-1; weak D call: TRBD1 (6 bases). The V gene's germline CDR1 is LNHDA and CDR2 SQIVND (reference sequence). The ends were cut back, 2 bases at V and 4 bases at J, with 11 bases in the middle. The CDR3 length is 14 residues. The CDR3 bases are TGTGCCAGTAGTATAACAGGGTCGGGCACTGAAGCTTTCTTT. Protein: CASSITGSGTEAFF.

This clone has more than one count but fewer than ten. The chain is built from TRBV5-1 and TRBJ1-1, with D possibly being TRBD1 (5 bases). This CDR3 comprises 14 residues. Germline CDR1 and CDR2: SGHRS and YFSETQ. Trimming pared 0 bases from V and 3 bases from J, leaving 9 bases between. This CDR3 reads CASSLGGADTEAFF. In DNA form, the CDR3 reads TGCGCCAGCAGCTTGGGTGGGGCCGACACTGAAGCTTTCTTT.

The gene calls are TRBV30 and TRBJ1-6; a weak D match, TRBD1 (6 bases). The V gene lost 2 bases and the J gene lost 5 bases, with 13 bases spanning the gap. Germline V gene lookup returns CDR1 GTSNPN and CDR2 SVGIG (reference sequence). The CDR3 covers 15 residues. CDR3 sequence: CAWSLGAMDNSPLHF. The CDR3 nucleotides read TGTGCCTGGAGTTTGGGGGCGATGGATAATTCACCCCTCCACTTT.

The chain employs TRBV11-2 and TRBJ2-1; 10 bases fit TRBD2. There are 15 residues in the CDR3. Germline CDR1 reads SGHAT; CDR2 reads FQNNGV. V shed 5 bases, J shed 7 bases, and the junction held 8 bases outside the gene matches. The chain's CDR3 is CASSPSGRRENEQFF. The CDR3 coding sequence is TGTGCCAGCAGCCCTAGCGGGAGAAGAGAGAATGAGCAGTTCTTC.

This chain links TRBV7-9 with TRBJ2-3, with 8 bases identical to TRBD2. CDR3 length: 16 residues. CDR1 and CDR2 (germline): SEHNR, FQNEAQ (reference sequence). V shed 5 bases, J shed 2 bases, and the junction held 9 bases outside the gene matches. CDR3 nucleotides: TGTGCCAGCAGCGTGGGTATAGCGGGAACCACAGATACGCAGTATTTT. Its translation is CASSVGIAGTTDTQYF.

CDR3 nucleotide sequence: TGTGCCAGCAGCTTAGTTCGAGAGGGTGAAAAACTGTTTTTT. This translates into CASSLVREGEKLFF. The chain is built from TRBV11-2 and TRBJ1-4; D not resolved. Germline-derived CDR1 and CDR2 are SGHAT and FQNNGV. The CDR3 runs to 14 residues. The ends were cut back, 1 base at V and 7 bases at J, with 10 bases in the middle.

In its sample, this clone was seen once. This chain joins TRBV7-9 and TRBJ1-2; no clear D. CDR1 is SEHNR and CDR2 is FQNEAQ in the germline V gene (reference sequence). V gave up 0 bases and J gave up 4 bases, with 12 bases separating them. CDR3 length equals 15 residues. CDR3 DNA sequence: TGTGCCAGCAGCTTAGCTGGGTCAAATCTCTATGGCTACACCTTC. Its translation is CASSLAGSNLYGYTF.

The rearrangement uses TRBV6-2 or TRBV6-3 and TRBJ1-1; D is perhaps TRBD1 (5 bases). This CDR3 contains 15 residues. Trimming shortened V by 0 bases and J by 2 bases, and 10 bases separated the two germline ends. Germline V CDR1 and CDR2: MNHEY, SVGEGT. Here the CDR3 DNA reads TGTGCCAGCAGTTACTCGACAGCTTTTAACACTGAAGCTTTCTTT. It codes for CASSYSTAFNTEAFF.

This clone was recorded a few times. The chain has TRBV7-8 and TRBJ2-1; the D gene is possibly TRBD1 (6 bases). Trimming stripped 5 bases from V and 5 bases from J, with 16 bases between. This CDR3 is built from 15 residues. CDR1 SGHVS and CDR2 FQNEAQ come from the germline V gene. The DNA of the CDR3 is TGTGCCAGCAGCCCAAATCTTGACAGGAACAATGAGCAGTTCTTC. This translates into CASSPNLDRNNEQFF.

The chain joins TRBV7-8 to TRBJ2-3; TRBD2 might be the D (5 bases). The CDR3 sequence is 17 residues long. Per the germline V gene, CDR1 is SGHVS and CDR2 is FQNEAQ. V gave up 2 bases and J gave up 1 base, with 16 bases separating them. DNA of the CDR3: TGTGCCAGCAGCTTAAAGAGGGCGTGGCGTGGCACAGATACGCAGTATTTT. Translation: CASSLKRAWRGTDTQYF.

The chain uses TRBV7-9 and TRBJ1-2; 7 nucleotides match TRBD1. The CDR3 is 14 residues long. Germline assignment: CDR1 SEHNR and CDR2 FQNEAQ (reference sequence). V was pared by 11 bases and J by 4 bases, with 13 bases of the junction left unmatched. CDR3 region: CAVETGAWGYGYTF. Here the CDR3 DNA reads TGTGCCGTTGAAACAGGGGCGTGGGGCTATGGCTACACCTTC.

This chain connects TRBV11-3 to TRBJ2-7; 8 bases match TRBD1. Germline-derived CDR1 and CDR2 are SGHNT and YENEEA. V was clipped by 5 bases and J by 8 bases; unmatched bases: 5. The CDR3 length is 12 residues. CDR3 sequence (DNA): TGTGCCAGCAGCGTCACAGGGGGAAAGCAGTACTTC. It specifies CASSVTGGKQYF.

CDR3 DNA: TGTGCCACCAGTGACCGGACAGGGGGCTACAATGAGCAGTTCTTC. Translating it yields CATSDRTGGYNEQFF. The chain uses TRBV24-1 and TRBJ2-1; 10 bases are shared with TRBD1. This CDR3 is 15 amino acids long. CDR1 and CDR2 from the germline V gene are KGHDR and SFDVKD. V shed 4 bases and J 3 bases; nucleotides not matched to a gene: 2.